These 26 T cell receptor beta chains were sequenced from one sample in a study of PD-L1 blockade in urothelial cancer. Method: immunoSEQ multiplex PCR; TCRdb's copy keeps in-frame clones and lacks some. The data hold fewer than 45,000 clones, with roughly 87% observed a single time. Specimen: PBMCs, collected around atezolizumab (anti-PD-L1) treatment. The receptor set was obtained from a man aged 65 to 79 with urothelial cancer.

J is TRBJ2-7 and V is TRBV5-5, with TRBD1 matching over 9 bases. Losses at the gene ends were 2 bases for V and 2 bases for J; bases not matched to a gene: 2. The CDR3 length is 14 residues. CDR1 and CDR2 (germline): SGHKS, YYEKEE (reference sequence). CDR3 nucleotide sequence: TGTGCCAGCAGCTTCTGGACAGGGGCCTACGAGCAGTACTTC. It yields the protein CASSFWTGAYEQYF.

The chain joins TRBV6-6 to TRBJ2-5; 9 bases line up with TRBD2. J lost 7 bases, V lost 7 bases, and 13 bases had no gene match. Per the germline V gene, CDR1 is MNHNY and CDR2 is SVGAGI (reference sequence). CDR3 length equals 15 residues. The DNA of the CDR3 is TGTGCCAGCAACTTTGCGGGAGGGGGGGCAGGGACCCAGTACTTC. Protein: CASNFAGGGAGTQYF.

The chain recombines TRBV15 with TRBJ1-1; D may be TRBD1 (5 bases). The CDR3 length is 15 residues. Trimming stripped 1 base from V and 4 bases from J, with 13 bases between. The germline V gene has CDR1 LNHNV and CDR2 YYDKDF (reference sequence). In DNA, the CDR3 is TGTGCCACCAGCAGAGGGGGGGGAGAGGGCACTGAAGCTTTCTTT. Translation: CATSRGGGEGTEAFF.

The chain recombines TRBV6-1 with TRBJ1-5; D unclear. Between the trimmed V and J ends, which lost 1 base and 9 bases, there was a span of 10 bases. Germline CDR1 MNHNS, CDR2 SASEGT. The length of the CDR3 is 13 residues. The CDR3 here is CASSEGGRGPQHF. The DNA for the CDR3 is TGTGCCAGCAGTGAAGGGGGTCGGGGGCCCCAGCATTTT.

The chain employs TRBV7-3 and TRBJ2-3; weak D call: TRBD2 (5 bases). CDR3 size: 16 residues. V was shortened by 5 bases and J by 5 bases, with 20 bases between the two germline ends. Germline-derived CDR1 and CDR2 are SGHTA and FQGTGA. This CDR3 is CASSLRYPSGIDTQYF. CDR3 bases: TGTGCCAGCAGCCTCCGATACCCCTCGGGGATAGATACGCAGTATTTT.

This chain links TRBV27 with TRBJ2-7; TRBD1 is a possible D gene (6 bases). The CDR3 runs 15 residues. V gave up 2 bases and J gave up 6 bases, with 17 bases separating them. CDR1 and CDR2 from the germline V gene are MNHEY and SMNVEV (reference sequence). CDR3 amino acids: CASSLSPQGWSEQYF. CDR3 coding DNA: TGTGCCAGCAGTTTAAGTCCACAGGGATGGTCCGAGCAGTACTTC.

The J gene is TRBJ2-3, the V gene TRBV2; TRBD2 might be the D (6 bases). V was trimmed by 4 bases and J by 8 bases, leaving 10 bases between them. Germline assignment: CDR1 SNHLY and CDR2 FYNNEI. This CDR3 contains 12 residues. CDR3 nucleotide sequence: TGTGCCAGCAGTGCGGGGGTCGGTACGCAGTATTTT. Translated, it gives CASSAGVGTQYF.

This rearrangement joins TRBV6-1 to TRBJ2-5; possible D gene TRBD2, 6 bases. CDR1 and CDR2 (germline): MNHNS, SASEGT. The CDR3 length is 14 residues. Trimming shortened V by 6 bases and J by 4 bases, and 15 bases separated the two germline ends. The CDR3 coding sequence is TGTGCCAGCAGGCCGGGACTGAGATCAGAGACCCAGTACTTC. This codes for CASRPGLRSETQYF.

The rearrangement joins TRBV5-4 to TRBJ2-1; 12 nucleotides match TRBD2. CDR1 is SGHNT, CDR2 YYREEE, per germline (reference sequence). The CDR3 covers 18 residues. V shed 4 bases and J 4 bases; nucleotides not matched to a gene: 12. The CDR3 DNA sequence: TGTGCCAGCAGCCAACCAAAGACTAGCGGGAGAACATACAATGAGCAGTTCTTC. It is translated as CASSQPKTSGRTYNEQFF. The complete variable domain, with remaining parts taken from reference TRBV5-4 and TRBJ2-1, reads ETGVTQSPTHLIKTRGQQVTLRCSSQSGHNTVSWYQQALGQGPQFIFQYYREEENGRGNFPPRFSGLQFPNYSSELNVNALELDDSALYLCASSQPKTSGRTYNEQFFGPGTRLTVL.

The chain carries TRBV18 and TRBJ2-7, with 11 bases matching TRBD2. The germline V gene has CDR1 KGHSH and CDR2 LQKENI. V lost 1 base to trimming and J lost 6 bases; unmatched junction nucleotides: 5. The length of the CDR3 is 15 residues. The CDR3 is CASSPQTSGAGEQYF. CDR3 bases: TGTGCCAGCTCACCACAGACTAGCGGGGCGGGCGAGCAGTACTTC.

The chain recombines TRBV18 with TRBJ1-4; TRBD1 matches 9 bases. From germline, CDR1 is KGHSH and CDR2 LQKENI. The CDR3 length is 15 residues. Trimming took 0 bases from V and 10 from J; bases not matched to a gene: 6. The CDR3 protein is CASSPPGGQGVKLFF. For the CDR3, the DNA is TGTGCCAGCTCACCACCCGGGGGACAGGGAGTAAAACTGTTTTTT. Supplemented by reference TRBV18 and TRBJ1-4, the full variable domain reads NAGVMQNPRHLVRRRGQEARLRCSPMKGHSHVYWYRQLPEEGLKFMVYLQKENIIDESGMPKERFSAEFPKEGPSILRIQQVVRGDSAAYFCASSPPGGQGVKLFFGSGTQLSVL.

CDR3 in DNA: TGTGCCTGGAGTAGTATGAGTGAAAAACTGTTTTTT. This codes for CAWSSMSEKLFF. This sequence joins TRBV30 and TRBJ1-4; no definite D call. Trimming left V 2 bases short and J 7 bases short, with 8 bases between. This CDR3 has 12 amino acids. Germline V CDR1 and CDR2: GTSNPN, SVGIG (reference sequence).

The V and J genes are TRBV30 and TRBJ1-2; D unresolved. The CDR3 sequence is 12 residues long. Germline CDR1 GTSNPN, CDR2 SVGIG (reference sequence). V shed 4 bases and J shed 6 bases, with 12 bases lying between them. CDR3 region: CAWTGSGDGYTF. CDR3 in DNA: TGTGCCTGGACAGGCTCCGGGGATGGCTACACCTTC.

J is TRBJ2-3 and V is TRBV13, with D possibly matching TRBD1 (6 bases). This CDR3 is 15 amino acids long. The germline V gene has CDR1 PRHDT and CDR2 FYEKMQ (reference sequence). V gave up 5 bases and J gave up 0 bases, with 12 bases separating them. The CDR3 DNA sequence: TGTGCCAGCAGCCGGACAGTCCCTAGCACAGATACGCAGTATTTT. Its translation is CASSRTVPSTDTQYF. Supplemented by reference TRBV13 and TRBJ2-3, the full variable domain reads AAGVIQSPRHLIKEKRETATLKCYPIPRHDTVYWYQQGPGQDPQFLISFYEKMQSDKGSIPDRFSAQQFSDYHSELNMSSLELGDSALYFCASSRTVPSTDTQYFGPGTRLTVL.

The J gene is TRBJ2-1, the V gene TRBV7-8; TRBD2 matches 10 bases. CDR1 SGHVS and CDR2 FQNEAQ come from the germline V gene. CDR3 length: 15 amino acids. V was clipped by 2 bases and J by 6 bases; unmatched bases: 4. The CDR3 coding sequence is TGTGCCAGCAGCTTAAGGGCTAGCGGGGGCAATGAGCAGTTCTTC. This translates into CASSLRASGGNEQFF. Together with reference TRBV7-8 and TRBJ2-1, the CDR3 gives the full variable domain: GAGVSQSPRYKVAKRGQDVALRCDPISGHVSLFWYQQALGQGPEFLTYFQNEAQLDKSGLPSDRFFAERPEGSVSTLKIQRTQQEDSAVYLCASSLRASGGNEQFFGPGTRLTVL.

The chain joins TRBV7-9 to TRBJ1-2; perhaps TRBD1 as D (5 bases). V lost 0 bases and J 4 bases, leaving 12 bases between the germline ends. The germline CDR1 and CDR2 sequences are SEHNR and FQNEAQ (reference sequence). The CDR3 has 15 amino acids. As DNA, the CDR3 is TGTGCCAGCAGCTTAGCTTTGGCAGGGCCCTATGGCTACACCTTC. Translation: CASSLALAGPYGYTF.

The V gene is TRBV6-1, the J gene TRBJ2-2; 7 bases line up with TRBD2. Trimming took 7 bases from V and 5 from J; bases not matched to a gene: 10. Germline V gene data show CDR1 as MNHNS and CDR2 as SASEGT. The CDR3 has 15 residues. CDR3 in amino acids: CASKREGYPTGELFF. The CDR3 DNA follows: TGTGCCAGCAAAAGGGAGGGATACCCAACCGGGGAGCTGTTTTTT.

This clone has just a few counts. V usage is TRBV7-9 and J usage is TRBJ1-3; 7 bases are a match to TRBD1. CDR1 and CDR2 (germline): SEHNR, FQNEAQ (reference sequence). The CDR3 loop spans 15 amino acids. V lost 2 bases, J lost 4 bases, and 5 bases stayed unmatched. The CDR3 DNA sequence: TGTGCCAGCAGCTTAAGTACAGGGGTAGGAAACACCATATATTTT. Amino acids: CASSLSTGVGNTIYF. Complete variable domain (other parts from reference TRBV7-9 and TRBJ1-3): DTGVSQNPRHKITKRGQNVTFRCDPISEHNRLYWYRQTLGQGPEFLTYFQNEAQLEKSRLLSDRFSAERPKGSFSTLEIQRTEQGDSAMYLCASSLSTGVGNTIYFGEGSWLTVV.

The chain has TRBV7-2 and TRBJ2-5; the D is unclear. CDR1 is SGHTA, CDR2 FQGNSA, per germline. The CDR3 is 11 residues long. Trimming took 4 bases from V and 5 from J, leaving 5 bases between them. The CDR3 nucleotides are TGTGCCAGCAGCTCGACTGAGACCCAGTACTTC. Amino acid sequence: CASSSTETQYF.

V is TRBV6-4 and J is TRBJ1-5; 8 bases line up with TRBD1. This CDR3 is 14 amino acids long. J was trimmed by 4 bases and V by 4 bases; bases with no gene match: 3. Germline V gene lookup returns CDR1 MRHNA and CDR2 SNTAGT. Here the CDR3 DNA reads TGTGCCAGCAGTGGGGGACAGGAAAATCAGCCCCAGCATTTT. This encodes CASSGGQENQPQHF.

The rearrangement links TRBV5-5 to TRBJ2-7; 12 nucleotides align to TRBD1. J lost 7 bases, V lost 3 bases, and 8 bases had no gene match. From germline, CDR1 is SGHKS and CDR2 YYEKEE (reference sequence). CDR3 size: 15 residues. CDR3 sequence reads: CASSSMGQGAREQYF. The CDR3, as DNA: TGTGCCAGCAGCTCTATGGGACAGGGGGCTCGAGAGCAGTACTTC.

The chain couples TRBV27 to TRBJ1-5; D may be TRBD1 (5 bases). Germline V gene sequence: CDR1 MNHEY, CDR2 SMNVEV (reference sequence). This CDR3 has 12 residues. Trimming took 6 bases from V and 2 from J, leaving 5 bases between them. The CDR3 sequence is CASSRGNQPQHF. CDR3 nucleotides: TGTGCCAGCAGCAGGGGCAATCAGCCCCAGCATTTT.

V is TRBV6-5 and J is TRBJ2-1; 7 positions agree with TRBD1. The CDR3 spans 14 residues. Trimming took 4 bases from V and 3 from J; bases not matched to a gene: 3. Per the germline V gene, CDR1 is MNHEY and CDR2 is SVGAGI. The CDR3 spells CASSSSGGYNEQFF. CDR3 sequence (DNA): TGTGCCAGCAGTTCTTCAGGGGGCTACAATGAGCAGTTCTTC.

V usage is TRBV28 and J usage is TRBJ2-1; 7 positions match TRBD2. Germline assignment: CDR1 MDHEN and CDR2 SYDVKM. This CDR3 spans 14 amino acids. The V segment lost 5 bases and the J segment 4 bases; nucleotides outside the gene matches: 5. The CDR3 here is CASSLRREYNEQFF. The CDR3 DNA reads as TGTGCCAGCAGTCTCAGGCGGGAGTACAATGAGCAGTTCTTC.

The genes are TRBV6-5 and TRBJ1-5, with 10 bases fitting TRBD1. Per germline, CDR1 MNHEY and CDR2 SVGAGI. The CDR3 is 15 amino acids. V dropped 6 bases and J dropped 6; count of bases not matched to a gene: 8. In nucleotides, the CDR3 is TGTGCCAGCAGACAAGACAGGGGGCAAGGTCAGCCCCAGCATTTT. It is translated as CASRQDRGQGQPQHF.

The chain carries TRBV5-8 and TRBJ2-2; 7 bases are a match to TRBD1. J lost 5 bases, V lost 6 bases, and 13 bases had no gene match. In germline, CDR1 is SGHTS, CDR2 YDEGEE. The CDR3 sequence is 16 residues long. The CDR3 loop reads CASIPQDRVGTGELFF. The CDR3 DNA reads TGTGCCAGCATACCCCAAGACAGGGTTGGGACCGGGGAGCTGTTTTTT.